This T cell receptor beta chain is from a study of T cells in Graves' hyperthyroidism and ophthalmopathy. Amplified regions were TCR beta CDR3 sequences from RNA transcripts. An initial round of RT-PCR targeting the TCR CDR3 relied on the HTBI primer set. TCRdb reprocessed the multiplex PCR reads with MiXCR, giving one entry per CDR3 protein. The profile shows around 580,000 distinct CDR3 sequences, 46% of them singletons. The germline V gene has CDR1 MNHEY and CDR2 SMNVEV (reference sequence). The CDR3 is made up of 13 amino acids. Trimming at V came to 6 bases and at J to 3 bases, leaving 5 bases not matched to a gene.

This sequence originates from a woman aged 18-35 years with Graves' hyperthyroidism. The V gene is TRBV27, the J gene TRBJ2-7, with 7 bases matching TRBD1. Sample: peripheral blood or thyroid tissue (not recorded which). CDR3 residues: CASRQGSYYEQYF. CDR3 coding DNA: TGTGCCAGCAGACAGGGGTCGTACTACGAGCAGTACTTC.